Listed below are T cell receptor beta chains from one sample, sequenced in a study of OX40 agonist ivuxolimab in advanced cancers. TCRdb's table, derived via immunoSEQ multiplex PCR, lists solely in-frame clones and lacks some. There are roughly 65,000 clones in the sample; roughly 80% occur only once, and roughly a tenth lies in the top ten. This specimen was CD4+ or CD8+ T cells sorted from blood, taken in a trial of the OX40 agonist ivuxolimab. The receptors here all came from an adult with an advanced solid tumor such as melanoma, head and neck, liver or kidney cancer. Both conserved end residues are part of each CDR3. A D gene is named only where the DNA matches it firmly. The size of a clone is reported for some rows only, either as once, few or many, or as a class for expanded clones.

j_call | v_call | d_call | clone_size | cdr3_nt | cdr3_aa
TRBJ1-1 | TRBV2 | NA | few | TGTGCCAGCAGTGATTCCCGGACTACAACTGAAGCTTTCTTT | CASSDSRTTTEAFF
TRBJ2-2 | TRBV19 | TRBD1 | NA | TGTGCCAGCCGGAGGACAGGGGAGTCGGGCGGGGAGCTGTTTTTT | CASRRTGESGGELFF
TRBJ1-1 | TRBV28 | TRBD1 | NA | TGTGCCAGCACCCTGGGACAGGGGGCGCTACCTGAAGCTTTCTTT | CASTLGQGALPEAFF
TRBJ1-1 | TRBV7-2 | NA | NA | TGTGCCAGCAGCTTAGCGCGTGGGTCGAACACTGAAGCTTTCTTT | CASSLARGSNTEAFF
TRBJ1-6 | TRBV11-2 | NA | NA | TGTGCCAGCAGCTTAGATGGCACCCATCCTTCACCCCTCCACTTT | CASSLDGTHPSPLHF
TRBJ1-1 | TRBV28 | NA | NA | TGTGCCAGCAGTATCGACGCTATGAACACTGAAGCTTTCTTT | CASSIDAMNTEAFF
TRBJ2-5 | TRBV4-1 | TRBD2 | NA | TGCGCCAGCAGCCAAGAGGCCGGGACTAGCGCGGGAGAGACCCAGTACTTC | CASSQEAGTSAGETQYF
TRBJ2-7 | TRBV7-2 | NA | NA | TGTGCCAGCAGCCCGCCCCGGCAGGGCCCCTACGAGCAGTACTTC | CASSPPRQGPYEQYF
TRBJ2-3 | TRBV5-1 | NA | NA | TGCGCCAGCAGCTTGGAGGGTTGGATCGATACGCAGTATTTT | CASSLEGWIDTQYF
TRBJ1-1 | TRBV2 | TRBD1 | few | TGTGCCAGCAGTTCCGACAGGGGGAAAGGCGAAGCTTTCTTT | CASSSDRGKGEAFF
TRBJ2-7 | TRBV18 | TRBD2 | NA | TGTGCCAGCTCCCAGGGGACTAGCGGGAGGAGCGAGCAGTACTTC | CASSQGTSGRSEQYF
TRBJ1-2 | TRBV9 | NA | NA | TGTGCCAGCAGCGTAGGAGCAGGGGAGGGCTACACCTTC | CASSVGAGEGYTF
TRBJ1-2 | TRBV21-1 | NA | NA | TGTGCCAGTGGGACAGGGAATGGCTACACCTTC | CASGTGNGYTF
TRBJ1-2 | TRBV7-3 | TRBD1 | many | TGTGCCAGCAGCTTAGTTGCAGGGGGCTCCTATGGCTACACCTTC | CASSLVAGGSYGYTF
TRBJ1-2 | TRBV5-1 | NA | NA | TGCGCCAGCAGCTTGACCCCCCCGATGATGGGGGCTAACTATGGCTACACCTTC | CASSLTPPMMGANYGYTF
TRBJ2-3 | TRBV4-2 | TRBD2 | few | TGTGCCAGCAGCCCATCCGGGACTAGCGTTGCCGATACGCAGTATTTT | CASSPSGTSVADTQYF
TRBJ1-1 | TRBV7-9 | NA | once | TGTGCCAGCAGCCCGCAGGGGTTCGGCGACGCTGAAGCTTTCTTT | CASSPQGFGDAEAFF
TRBJ2-2 | TRBV10-3 | NA | few | TGTGCCATCAGTGAGTCCCCTCTCGCGGGGTCCGGGGAGCTGTTTTTT | CAISESPLAGSGELFF
TRBJ2-5 | TRBV5-1 | NA | NA | TGCGCCAGCAGCTTCCAATGGGGCCAAGAGACCCAGTACTTC | CASSFQWGQETQYF
TRBJ1-1 | TRBV4-2 | NA | NA | TGTGCCAGCAGCCGCTTGGTGACAGACATGAACACTGAAGCTTTCTTT | CASSRLVTDMNTEAFF
TRBJ2-7 | TRBV19 | NA | NA | TGTGCCAGTAGTGACTCTGCGACAGCGATCTACGAGCAGTACTTC | CASSDSATAIYEQYF
TRBJ2-1 | TRBV10-3 | NA | NA | TGTGCCATCAGTGAGTCGGGCTCGAGCTCCTACAATGAGCAGTTCTTC | CAISESGSSSYNEQFF
TRBJ2-7 | TRBV9 | TRBD2 | NA | TGTGCCAGCAGCCCCCGGGGTAGCGGGACCTCCTACGAGCAGTACTTC | CASSPRGSGTSYEQYF
TRBJ1-2 | TRBV4-2 | NA | NA | TGTGCCAGCAGCGAAGACAGGACCTTCGGGGGCTACACCTTC | CASSEDRTFGGYTF
TRBJ1-2 | TRBV6-4 | TRBD1 | NA | TGTGCCAGCAGTATGGACAGGGTAGACTATGGCTACACCTTC | CASSMDRVDYGYTF
TRBJ1-1 | TRBV6-5 | NA | once | TGTGCCAGCAGTTACTCCTACAGGGAGAACACTGAAGCTTTCTTT | CASSYSYRENTEAFF
TRBJ2-3 | TRBV7-9 | NA | few | TGTGCCAGCAGCTTATTTCTAGCTTCCCTATCGGGTACGCAGTATTTT | CASSLFLASLSGTQYF
TRBJ2-7 | TRBV2 | NA | NA | TGTGCCAGCAACACAGCCTCCAGCTCCTACGAGCAGTACTTC | CASNTASSSYEQYF
TRBJ2-1 | TRBV7-2 | NA | NA | TGTGCCAGCAGCCTCGGAGCGGTTTCCTACAATGAGCAGTTCTTC | CASSLGAVSYNEQFF
TRBJ1-1 | TRBV11-2 | NA | few | TGTGCCAGCAGCCCCCGGTGGGTCCCTTTCTTT | CASSPRWVPFF
TRBJ1-4 | TRBV7-2 | NA | NA | TGTGCCAGCAGCTTATCGGCGGTCGGTGAAAAACTGTTTTTT | CASSLSAVGEKLFF
TRBJ2-1 | TRBV5-1 | NA | NA | TGCGCCAGCACCTTACTCGGGACGGAACTTCCCCCCCTCAATGAGCAGTTCTTC | CASTLLGTELPPLNEQFF
TRBJ1-4 | TRBV5-5 | TRBD1 | once | TGTGCCAGCAGCTTACGACAGGGTGCAACTAATGAAAAACTGTTTTTT | CASSLRQGATNEKLFF
TRBJ2-7 | TRBV28 | TRBD2 | once | TGTGCCAGCAGTTTGGTAGGGGGCGGGGGGGACGAGCAGTACTTC | CASSLVGGGGDEQYF
TRBJ1-2 | TRBV4-1 | NA | few | TGCGCCAGCAGCCAAGGCCACGCCTATGGCTACACCTTC | CASSQGHAYGYTF
TRBJ2-7 | TRBV11-2 | NA | NA | TGTGCCAGCAGCTTCAACGCCCTTTTGCGGGACGGATTCTACGAGCAGTACTTC | CASSFNALLRDGFYEQYF
TRBJ1-2 | TRBV15 | NA | NA | TGTGCCACCAGCAGAGATTTGACATCTTCCTATGGCTACACCTTC | CATSRDLTSSYGYTF
TRBJ1-5 | TRBV7-2 | NA | NA | TGTGCCAGCAGCTTCGGGGCAGGGGATCAGCCCCAGCATTTT | CASSFGAGDQPQHF
TRBJ2-1 | TRBV27 | TRBD2 | NA | TGTGCCAGCATTCGGGACGCGCCGGGACTAGCGGGAGGTCGTAATGAGCAGTTCTTC | CASIRDAPGLAGGRNEQFF
TRBJ2-1 | TRBV5-1 | TRBD1 | NA | TGCGCCAGCAGCCCGAGTGCCGGGACAGCGACAGGGGAGCATGGGTTCTTC | CASSPSAGTATGEHGFF
TRBJ2-1 | TRBV12-5 | NA | NA | TGTGGGGATCCACAGGGAAATGAGCAGTTCTTC | CGDPQGNEQFF
TRBJ1-1 | TRBV28 | NA | NA | TGTGCCAGCAGTCCCTCGAGTGAAGGGCGGAACACTGAAGCTTTCTTT | CASSPSSEGRNTEAFF
TRBJ1-2 | TRBV10-3 | NA | NA | TGTGCCATCAGTGAGTCCGGGGGGACCTATGGCTACACCTTC | CAISESGGTYGYTF
TRBJ2-4 | TRBV4-2 | NA | NA | TGTGCCAGCAGCCAAGATCTTCAGAAAAACATTCAGTACTTC | CASSQDLQKNIQYF
TRBJ2-1 | TRBV27 | NA | many | TGTGCCAGCGACTCTAGGGGCATTCACTCCTACAATGAGCAGTTCTTC | CASDSRGIHSYNEQFF
TRBJ2-7 | TRBV5-4 | TRBD1 | hyperexpanded | TGTGCCAGCAGCTTGGAACCAGGGGGTGATGGCTACGAGCAGTACTTC | CASSLEPGGDGYEQYF
TRBJ1-1 | TRBV5-4 | NA | NA | TGTGCCAGCAGCTTTTCCCTGGGGAGTAACACTGAAGCTTTCTTT | CASSFSLGSNTEAFF
TRBJ1-6 | TRBV14 | TRBD1 | NA | TGTGCCAGCAGCCCGACCGGGACAGACGGATTCGTACCCCTCCACTTT | CASSPTGTDGFVPLHF
TRBJ2-3 | TRBV7-8 | NA | NA | TGTGCCAGCAGCTTAGCGGGGCGGACTAAGTATGTGGCGCAGTATTTT | CASSLAGRTKYVAQYF